The next 27 T cell receptor beta chains were all read from a single sample in a study of cytomegalovirus exposure and HLA in healthy donors. PCR primers comprised 60 Vbeta and 13 Jbeta primers. Sequencing was performed with immunoSEQ multiplex PCR; in TCRdb, only in-frame clones are kept and a portion is missing. This sample has 200,000 or so clones, with around 83% found just once. Source material: PBMCs. The receptors originated from a girl under 18 in good health and CMV-seronegative.

A single count supports this clone. The genes are TRBV5-4 and TRBJ1-1, with 7 bases identical to TRBD1. The CDR3 has 15 residues. Germline V gene sequence: CDR1 SGHNT, CDR2 YYREEE (reference sequence). V dropped 6 bases and J dropped 1; count of bases not matched to a gene: 9. CDR3 in amino acids: CASTHRQGPNTEAFF. The CDR3, as DNA: TGTGCCAGCACCCACCGACAGGGACCGAACACTGAAGCTTTCTTT.

The V and J genes are TRBV7-8 and TRBJ1-3; the match to TRBD1 covers 8 bases. The CDR3 spans 14 residues. Germline V gives CDR1 SGHVS, CDR2 FQNEAQ. Trimming took 6 bases from V and 8 from J; bases not matched to a gene: 9. The CDR3 DNA reads TGTGCCAGCAGTACAGGGGGAATTTTAGACACCATATATTTT. Amino acids: CASSTGGILDTIYF.

This chain connects TRBV19 to TRBJ2-7; 8 nucleotides agree with TRBD1. Germline values: CDR1 LNHDA, CDR2 SQIVND (reference sequence). CDR3 size: 17 residues. Trimming removed 4 bases from V and 3 bases from J; junction bases left unmatched: 14. The CDR3 loop is CASSRDGAQGAGYEQYF. As DNA, the CDR3 is TGTGCCAGTAGTAGGGACGGAGCCCAGGGGGCCGGCTACGAGCAGTACTTC.

V is TRBV11-2 and J is TRBJ2-7; D possibly corresponds to TRBD2 (6 bases). This CDR3 is 17 amino acids long. The V end was cut by 0 bases, the J end by 3 bases, with 18 bases between. Per germline, CDR1 SGHAT and CDR2 FQNNGV. The CDR3 is CASSLDRGDTSRYEQYF. In DNA form, the CDR3 reads TGTGCCAGCAGCTTAGATAGGGGAGATACTAGCCGCTACGAGCAGTACTTC.

The chain carries TRBV5-1 and TRBJ2-5; D possibly matches TRBD1 or TRBD2 (5 bases each). The DNA matches TRBJ2-7 better at its end, which makes the J call doubtful. The CDR3 has 15 amino acids. CDR1 and CDR2 from the germline V gene are SGHRS and YFSETQ. The CDR3: CASSEGSSRDYEQYF. CDR3 nucleotides: TGCGCCAGCAGTGAGGGGTCCTCCAGGGACTACGAGCAGTACTTC.

The chain joins TRBV9 to TRBJ2-7; D is ambiguous. Germline V gives CDR1 SGDLS, CDR2 YYNGEE. This CDR3 is 14 amino acids long. V lost 4 bases and J 2 bases, leaving 13 bases between the germline ends. The CDR3 nucleotides read TGTGCCAGCAGCCCGCTAGATTGGGCCTACGAGCAGTACTTC. It encodes CASSPLDWAYEQYF.

This chain uses TRBV13 with TRBJ2-5; TRBD2 is a possible D gene (6 bases). This CDR3 has 14 amino acids. CDR1 is PRHDT and CDR2 is FYEKMQ in the germline V gene (reference sequence). Trimming took 3 bases from V and 5 from J, leaving 13 bases between them. The CDR3 reads CASSFGGPGETQYF. DNA of the CDR3: TGTGCCAGCAGCTTCGGGGGACCCGGGGAGACCCAGTACTTC.

The chain employs TRBV7-3 and TRBJ2-7; 10 bases line up with TRBD1. Germline CDR1 reads SGHTA; CDR2 reads FQGTGA. The J segment lost 2 bases and the V segment lost 1 base, leaving 5 bases of the junction unmatched. There are 16 residues in the CDR3. Here the CDR3 reads CASSLRGDRGAYEQYF. DNA for the CDR3: TGTGCCAGCAGCTTAAGGGGGGACAGGGGTGCCTACGAGCAGTACTTC.

DNA for the CDR3: TGTGCCAGCAGCTTGGACAGACAATATGGCTACACCTTC. Translated, it gives CASSLDRQYGYTF. The chain combines TRBV5-5 with TRBJ1-2; D remains unclear. V was clipped by 0 bases and J by 5 bases, with 8 bases between them. There are 13 residues in the CDR3. Germline CDR1 reads SGHKS; CDR2 reads YYEKEE (reference sequence).

The count of this clone is one. The chain combines TRBV6-6 with TRBJ2-7, with TRBD2 matching over 10 bases. CDR3 size: 14 residues. With V trimmed by 8 bases and J by 0 bases, 4 bases remained unmatched. CDR1 MNHNY and CDR2 SVGAGI come from the germline V gene (reference sequence). CDR3 nucleotides: TGTGCCAGCTCGCTAGCGGGAGCCTCCTACGAGCAGTACTTC. Encoded protein: CASSLAGASYEQYF.

This chain connects TRBV6-5 to TRBJ1-5, with D perhaps matching TRBD1 (5 bases). CDR1 is MNHEY, CDR2 SVGAGI, per germline. The CDR3 is made up of 13 amino acids. V lost 5 bases and J 2 bases, leaving 7 bases between the germline ends. The DNA of the CDR3 is TGTGCCAGCAGTGGAGGGGGCAATCAGCCCCAGCATTTT. It is translated as CASSGGGNQPQHF.

This clone has more than one count but fewer than ten. This CDR3 reads CSARDSRNYGYTF. The CDR3 DNA reads as TGCAGCGCGCGGGACAGTAGAAACTATGGCTACACCTTC. The chain has TRBV29-1 and TRBJ1-2, with 7 bases identical to TRBD1. This CDR3 has 13 residues. Losses at the gene ends were 7 bases for V and 2 bases for J; bases not matched to a gene: 7. Germline loops: CDR1 SQVTM, CDR2 ANQGSEA.

The chain recombines TRBV7-9 with TRBJ1-2, with D perhaps TRBD1 (6 bases). The V gene's germline CDR1 is SEHNR and CDR2 FQNEAQ (reference sequence). Deletions cut 1 base from V and 8 bases from J, with 14 bases between. The CDR3 is 14 residues long. CDR3 coding DNA: TGTGCCAGCAGCTTAGGGGGGCAGGCTCGAGGCTACACCTTC. It codes for CASSLGGQARGYTF.

The rearrangement uses TRBV29-1 and TRBJ1-2; 9 nucleotides line up with TRBD1. The germline gives CDR1 SQVTM, CDR2 ANQGSEA. V shed 5 bases, J shed 7 bases, and the junction held 5 bases outside the gene matches. The CDR3 runs 12 residues. The CDR3: CSVQQGAAGYTF. CDR3 DNA: TGCAGCGTTCAACAGGGGGCCGCTGGCTACACCTTC.

This clone was found once. This rearrangement joins TRBV5-1 to TRBJ2-5; 10 nucleotides align to TRBD1. V dropped 0 bases and J dropped 3; count of bases not matched to a gene: 2. Germline V gene sequence: CDR1 SGHRS, CDR2 YFSETQ. The CDR3 extends over 15 amino acids. For the CDR3, the DNA is TGCGCCAGCAGCTTGGCCGGGACAGGGGAAGAGACCCAGTACTTC. Its translation is CASSLAGTGEETQYF.

The chain employs TRBV14 and TRBJ2-7; D unclear. Trimming removed 2 bases from V and 2 bases from J, with 7 bases in between. CDR3 length: 13 amino acids. CDR1 SGHDN and CDR2 FVKESK come from the germline V gene. The CDR3 reads CASSQWAAYEQYF. The CDR3 DNA reads as TGTGCCAGCAGCCAATGGGCCGCCTACGAGCAGTACTTC.

The chain combines TRBV19 with TRBJ1-2; 11 nucleotides line up with TRBD1. Looked up from germline, CDR1 is LNHDA and CDR2 is SQIVND (reference sequence). Losses at the gene ends were 6 bases for V and 4 bases for J; bases not matched to a gene: 7. The CDR3 is made up of 15 amino acids. In DNA form, the CDR3 reads TGTGCCAGTAGAATATCGGGACAGGGGGGCTATGGCTACACCTTC. This codes for CASRISGQGGYGYTF.

The chain has TRBV19 and TRBJ2-3; a possible D gene is TRBD1 (6 bases). The CDR3 contains 16 residues. V lost 5 bases to trimming and J lost 0 bases, with 15 bases between them. Germline V gene sequence: CDR1 LNHDA, CDR2 SQIVND (reference sequence). The CDR3 sequence is CASSRISGQSTDTQYF. CDR3 bases: TGTGCCAGTAGTCGGATAAGTGGACAGAGCACAGATACGCAGTATTTT.

The CDR3: CASSLRTGQFEDTF. CDR3 in DNA: TGTGCCAGCAGTCTTAGGACAGGGCAATTCGAGGACACCTTC. This chain uses TRBV2 with TRBJ1-2; 8 nucleotides match TRBD1. Germline V CDR1 and CDR2: SNHLY, FYNNEI. V shed 5 bases and J 12 bases; nucleotides not matched to a gene: 14. This CDR3 is built from 14 residues.

The rearrangement links TRBV27 to TRBJ2-7, with 8 bases lining up with TRBD2. Germline values: CDR1 MNHEY, CDR2 SMNVEV (reference sequence). Unmatched junction bases numbered 3, after V lost 5 bases and J lost 3 bases. The CDR3 consists of 13 residues. CDR3 bases: TGTGCCAGCAGTAGAGCGGGGGTCTACGAGCAGTACTTC. Encoded protein: CASSRAGVYEQYF.

This clone has just a few counts. The chain links TRBV6-5 to TRBJ1-2; D is undetermined. Germline V gene sequence: CDR1 MNHEY, CDR2 SVGAGI. Trimming took off 5 bases at V and 8 bases at J, with 15 bases between the two ends. This CDR3 has 13 residues. Here the CDR3 DNA reads TGTGCCAGCAGTCAGACCCCAGAGGGAGGCTACACCTTC. Its translation: CASSQTPEGGYTF.

This clone was observed a single time. The V gene is TRBV2, the J gene TRBJ1-1; no reliable D call. Germline V gene lookup returns CDR1 SNHLY and CDR2 FYNNEI. Trimming removed 6 bases from V and 0 bases from J, with 8 bases in between. The CDR3 runs to 13 residues. In DNA, the CDR3 is TGTGCCAGCAGAACCTCTATGAACACTGAAGCTTTCTTT. The encoded protein is CASRTSMNTEAFF.

The chain couples TRBV13 to TRBJ1-2; no clear D. This CDR3 is 14 amino acids long. V shed 2 bases and J shed 3 bases, with 10 bases lying between them. The germline V gene encodes CDR1 PRHDT and CDR2 FYEKMQ (reference sequence). This chain's CDR3 is CASSLPRLDYGYTF. DNA of the CDR3: TGTGCCAGCAGCTTACCCCGACTTGACTATGGCTACACCTTC. The complete variable domain, with remaining parts taken from reference TRBV13 and TRBJ1-2, reads AAGVIQSPRHLIKEKRETATLKCYPIPRHDTVYWYQQGPGQDPQFLISFYEKMQSDKGSIPDRFSAQQFSDYHSELNMSSLELGDSALYFCASSLPRLDYGYTFGSGTRLTVV.

The chain links TRBV9 to TRBJ1-6, with a tentative D call TRBD1 (5 bases). This CDR3 has 14 amino acids. The germline V gene has CDR1 SGDLS and CDR2 YYNGEE. Between the trimmed V and J ends, which lost 3 bases and 7 bases, there was a span of 11 bases. The chain's CDR3 is CASSGGQVNSPLHF. The CDR3 DNA reads TGTGCCAGCAGCGGAGGACAAGTAAATTCACCCCTCCACTTT.

V and J are TRBV7-2 and TRBJ2-1; D uncertain. The CDR3 has 15 amino acids. Germline V CDR1 and CDR2: SGHTA, FQGNSA. V lost 1 base and J lost 0, with 7 bases in between. The CDR3 DNA reads as TGTGCCAGCAGCTTAGGCACAAGCTCCTACAATGAGCAGTTCTTC. Translation: CASSLGTSSYNEQFF.

This clone was picked up a small number of times. The chain combines TRBV18 with TRBJ2-6; 8 bases fit TRBD1. Germline lookup yields CDR1 KGHSH and CDR2 LQKENI. CDR3 length equals 19 residues. Trimming removed 3 bases from V and 6 bases from J; junction bases left unmatched: 16. The CDR3 here is CASSPYRTGSPITANVLTF. CDR3 sequence (DNA): TGTGCCAGCTCACCTTATCGGACAGGGTCCCCAATCACGGCCAACGTCCTGACTTTC. Drawing the rest from reference TRBV18 and TRBJ2-6, the complete variable domain is NAGVMQNPRHLVRRRGQEARLRCSPMKGHSHVYWYRQLPEEGLKFMVYLQKENIIDESGMPKERFSAEFPKEGPSILRIQQVVRGDSAAYFCASSPYRTGSPITANVLTFGAGSRLTVL.

V usage is TRBV19 and J usage is TRBJ2-1; TRBD2 aligns across 8 bases. CDR3 size: 14 residues. The germline CDR1 and CDR2 sequences are LNHDA and SQIVND (reference sequence). Trimming removed 5 bases from V and 8 bases from J; junction bases left unmatched: 8. The chain's CDR3 is CASSPGTRIHEQFF. The CDR3 region has the DNA TGTGCCAGTAGTCCCGGGACTAGGATTCATGAGCAGTTCTTC.